One and the same sample provided the 8 T cell receptor beta chains below, sequenced in a study of long-term antiretroviral therapy in people with HIV (dated by TCRdb to the early 2020s). The immunoSEQ hsTCRB v3.0 assay was used at survey level resolution to sequence the TRB variable region. What TCRdb holds here is the immuneACCESS table cut down to in-frame rearrangements. Part of the clones is not present; checked against another copy, under half of the missing clones reflect an unresolved V gene, and the others are unexplained. The sample profile shows tens of thousands of clones; 95% of them were found once. The ten biggest clones cover about 8% of the sample. Sample: unsorted PBMCs, taken 5.3 years after starting antiretroviral therapy. All receptors come from a man aged 30-40 years with HIV.

The chain joins TRBV6-1 to TRBJ2-7; 10 bases are a match to TRBD1. The V and J ends lost 4 bases and 4 bases, in that order; junction bases with no gene match: 7. CDR1 MNHNS and CDR2 SASEGT come from the germline V gene. The CDR3 covers 15 residues. The CDR3 region has the DNA TGTGCCAGCAGTGGAATGACAGGGGGCTTTTACGAGCAGTACTTC. Its translation: CASSGMTGGFYEQYF.

The chain uses TRBV5-6 and TRBJ2-5; no firm D call. V lost 1 base, J lost 2 bases, and 3 bases lay in between. The V gene's germline CDR1 is SGHDT and CDR2 YYEEEE. This CDR3 is 12 amino acids long. As DNA, the CDR3 is TGTGCCAGCAGCTTGCTACAAGAGACCCAGTACTTC. It translates to CASSLLQETQYF.

The CDR3 is CATSRVVQGANYEQYF. The DNA of the CDR3 is TGTGCCACCAGCAGAGTTGTGCAGGGTGCAAACTACGAGCAGTACTTC. This sequence joins TRBV15 and TRBJ2-7; D may be TRBD1 (5 bases). The germline V and J ends were trimmed by 1 base and 3 bases, with 16 bases remaining between them. The CDR3 loop spans 16 amino acids. CDR1 is LNHNV and CDR2 is YYDKDF in the germline V gene (reference sequence). The variable domain in full, completed from reference TRBV15 and TRBJ2-7, reads DAMVIQNPRYQVTQFGKPVTLSCSQTLNHNVMYWYQQKSSQAPKLLFHYYDKDFNNEADTPDNFQSRRPNTSFCFLDIRSPGLGDTAMYLCATSRVVQGANYEQYFGPGTRLTVT.

V and J are TRBV5-1 and TRBJ2-1, with 8 bases aligning to TRBD2. Germline values: CDR1 SGHRS, CDR2 YFSETQ. The CDR3 is 15 amino acids. V shed 1 base, J shed 3 bases, and the junction held 3 bases outside the gene matches. CDR3 DNA sequence: TGCGCCAGCAGCTTGTGGCGGGGGGACTACAATGAGCAGTTCTTC. Protein: CASSLWRGDYNEQFF.

This chain uses TRBV4-3 with TRBJ1-4; a weak D match, TRBD1 (6 bases). With 4 bases removed from V and 0 bases from J, the gap between germline ends came to 15 bases. Germline lookup yields CDR1 LGHNA and CDR2 YSLEER. The CDR3 has 17 residues. The CDR3 region is CASSPWGRGATNEKLFF. In DNA form, the CDR3 reads TGCGCCAGCAGCCCATGGGGGCGCGGAGCAACTAATGAAAAACTGTTTTTT.

The chain combines TRBV9 with TRBJ2-7; 7 positions agree with TRBD1. Trimming removed 0 bases from V and 3 bases from J; junction bases left unmatched: 6. Germline V gives CDR1 SGDLS, CDR2 YYNGEE. This CDR3 is 15 amino acids long. The CDR3 DNA reads TGTGCCAGCAGCGTAGGGACGGGACAGAGCTACGAGCAGTACTTC. Amino acid sequence: CASSVGTGQSYEQYF.

The genes are TRBV7-9 and TRBJ1-3; no definite D call. The CDR3 covers 15 residues. Germline V lookup: CDR1 SEHNR, CDR2 FQNEAQ (reference sequence). The V and J ends lost 3 bases and 2 bases respectively, with 11 bases between them. DNA of the CDR3: TGTGCCAGCAGCTTTGAGATTGAGGCTGGAAACACCATATATTTT. This gives the protein CASSFEIEAGNTIYF.

This clone was seen only once. The rearrangement uses TRBV18 and TRBJ1-2; weak D call: TRBD1 (5 bases). The CDR3 consists of 15 residues. Germline CDR1 reads KGHSH; CDR2 reads LQKENI. V dropped 6 bases and J dropped 5 bases, with 19 bases sitting between them. The chain's CDR3 is CASSLNRDGNYGYTF. The CDR3 DNA sequence: TGTGCCAGCTCCCTAAACCGGGACGGCAATTATGGCTACACCTTC.